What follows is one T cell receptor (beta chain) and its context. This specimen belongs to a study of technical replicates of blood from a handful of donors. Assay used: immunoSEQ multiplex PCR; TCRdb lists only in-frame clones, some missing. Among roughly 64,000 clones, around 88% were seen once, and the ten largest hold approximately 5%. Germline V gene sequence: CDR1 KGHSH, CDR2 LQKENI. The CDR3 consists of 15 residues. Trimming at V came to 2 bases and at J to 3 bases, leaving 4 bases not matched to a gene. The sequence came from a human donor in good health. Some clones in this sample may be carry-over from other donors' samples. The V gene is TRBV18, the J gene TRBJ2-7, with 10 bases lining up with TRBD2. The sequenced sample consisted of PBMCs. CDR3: CASSPAVAGGYEQYF. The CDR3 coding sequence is TGTGCCAGCTCACCAGCGGTAGCGGGGGGCTACGAGCAGTACTTC.